One and the same sample provided the 21 T cell receptor beta chains below, sequenced in a study of glioma-infiltrating T cells after dendritic cell vaccination. Here immunoSEQ multiplex PCR was the method, and the copy in TCRdb shows in-frame clones only, minus some. The repertoire consists of under 100,000 clones, with 79% occurring once and the leading ten covering under 7%. Sequencing was performed on blood, taken before dendritic cell vaccination. These receptors were collected from a human donor with glioblastoma.

The genes are TRBV5-1 and TRBJ1-2; no clear D. V lost 4 bases and J 2 bases, leaving 18 bases between the germline ends. This CDR3 is 16 amino acids long. CDR1 and CDR2 from the germline V gene are SGHRS and YFSETQ. CDR3 nucleotide sequence: TGCGCCAGCAGCACCTTCGGGGAGGCATGGAACTATGGCTACACCTTC. It specifies CASSTFGEAWNYGYTF.

The chain combines TRBV7-9 with TRBJ2-2, with D possibly TRBD2 on 6 matching bases. CDR3 size: 16 residues. V gave up 0 bases and J gave up 1 base, with 9 bases separating them. Germline CDR1 and CDR2: SEHNR and FQNEAQ (reference sequence). The CDR3 nucleotides are TGTGCCAGCAGCTTAGCCCTGGGGGGGAACACCGGGGAGCTGTTTTTT. Translating it yields CASSLALGGNTGELFF.

V is TRBV9 and J is TRBJ1-1; tentatively, D is TRBD1 (5 bases). V lost 3 bases, J lost 1 base, and 13 bases lay in between. This CDR3 is built from 15 residues. Germline-derived CDR1 and CDR2 are SGDLS and YYNGEE. CDR3 residues: CASSGSQVPNTEAFF. The CDR3 DNA is TGTGCCAGCAGCGGATCACAGGTGCCGAACACTGAAGCTTTCTTT.

V and J are TRBV27 and TRBJ2-3; 7 bases line up with TRBD1. The junction had 8 bases not matched to a gene; V was cut back by 5 bases and J by 0 bases. The CDR3 covers 16 residues. The germline V gene has CDR1 MNHEY and CDR2 SMNVEV (reference sequence). The CDR3 nucleotides read TGTGCCAGCAGTAACAGGGGCTCTCTAAGCACAGATACGCAGTATTTT. Protein: CASSNRGSLSTDTQYF.

This clone came up once. This chain connects TRBV6-1 to TRBJ1-2, with D possibly TRBD1 on 5 matching bases. The CDR3 runs to 14 residues. Per germline, CDR1 MNHNS and CDR2 SASEGT. Between the trimmed V and J ends, which lost 8 bases and 7 bases, there was a span of 20 bases. The CDR3 loop is CASQTEGRGGGYTF. In DNA, the CDR3 is TGTGCCAGCCAGACCGAGGGGCGGGGGGGTGGCTACACCTTC.

This chain links TRBV10-3 with TRBJ2-5, with 7 bases lining up with TRBD1. The CDR3 runs 13 residues. Germline assignment: CDR1 ENHRY and CDR2 SYGVKD. V was pared by 8 bases and J by 1 base, with 4 bases of the junction left unmatched. The DNA of the CDR3 is TGTGCCATCCAAAGGGGGCTCCAAGAGACCCAGTACTTC. Translated: CAIQRGLQETQYF.

Here the CDR3 DNA reads TGTGCCAGCAGCTCAGGCTTAACTGGGGCCAACGTCCTGACTTTC. Translation: CASSSGLTGANVLTF. J is TRBJ2-6 and V is TRBV11-2, with D uncertain. This CDR3 comprises 15 residues. Germline CDR1 SGHAT, CDR2 FQNNGV. V was cut by 4 bases and J by 2 bases, with 9 bases left in between.

CDR3 DNA: TGTGCCAGCAGCCAACGAAACGGGCCCGACAGGGTCAGGAACAATGAGCAGTTCTTC. Protein sequence: CASSQRNGPDRVRNNEQFF. The chain carries TRBV14 and TRBJ2-1; the match to TRBD1 covers 7 bases. The CDR3 is 19 residues long. The V gene's germline CDR1 is SGHDN and CDR2 FVKESK. J gave up 5 bases and V 2 bases, and 18 bases lay outside the gene matches.

This rearrangement joins TRBV27 to TRBJ2-2, with 14 bases matching TRBD2. The CDR3 totals 17 residues. Germline loops: CDR1 MNHEY, CDR2 SMNVEV (reference sequence). Unmatched junction bases numbered 10, after V lost 6 bases and J lost 7 bases. The CDR3 DNA follows: TGTGCCAGCAGGAGGACTAGCGGGAGGACGGGGATCGGGGAGCTGTTTTTT. It codes for CASRRTSGRTGIGELFF.

CDR3 residues: CASTTKGQLNTEAFF. Written as DNA, the CDR3 is TGTGCCAGTACCACCAAGGGACAGCTGAACACTGAAGCTTTCTTT. The chain has TRBV19 and TRBJ1-1; 7 bases are shared with TRBD1. Germline assignment: CDR1 LNHDA and CDR2 SQIVND (reference sequence). V dropped 7 bases and J dropped 0; count of bases not matched to a gene: 8. This CDR3 is 15 amino acids long.

In this sample, this clone turned up once. This chain uses TRBV7-2 with TRBJ2-7; no firm D call. V was trimmed by 5 bases and J by 4 bases, leaving 12 bases between them. This CDR3 comprises 13 residues. Germline CDR1 SGHTA, CDR2 FQGNSA. CDR3 sequence: CASSEQILYEQYF. In DNA form, the CDR3 reads TGTGCCAGCAGCGAGCAAATTTTATACGAGCAGTACTTC.

This clone was counted a single time. The V call is TRBV5-1, the J call TRBJ2-1; 9 bases match TRBD1. The V gene's germline CDR1 is SGHRS and CDR2 YFSETQ. The V segment lost 3 bases and the J segment 4 bases; nucleotides outside the gene matches: 2. The CDR3 spans 14 residues. In nucleotides, the CDR3 is TGCGCCAGCAGCTCGGGACAGGGTTACAATGAGCAGTTCTTC. Amino acid sequence: CASSSGQGYNEQFF.

The chain uses TRBV7-3 and TRBJ2-7; tentative D call: TRBD2 (6 bases). Looked up from germline, CDR1 is SGHTA and CDR2 is FQGTGA. V shed 1 base and J shed 4 bases, with 20 bases lying between them. The CDR3 consists of 17 residues. The CDR3 nucleotides read TGTGCCAGCAGCTTAAATAACGGGGGTTTGACGTTATACGAGCAGTACTTC. Protein sequence: CASSLNNGGLTLYEQYF.

The genes are TRBV15 and TRBJ2-7; maybe TRBD1 (5 bases). V was clipped by 0 bases and J by 6 bases, with 12 bases between them. Germline V gene lookup returns CDR1 LNHNV and CDR2 YYDKDF (reference sequence). This CDR3 has 14 amino acids. As DNA, the CDR3 is TGTGCCACCAGCAGAGACAGGGTCGGCAGCGAGCAGTACTTC. This codes for CATSRDRVGSEQYF.

This sequence joins TRBV5-4 and TRBJ2-5; TRBD2 matches 8 bases. The V gene's germline CDR1 is SGHNT and CDR2 YYREEE (reference sequence). V gave up 0 bases and J gave up 4 bases; unmatched junction bases: 5. The CDR3 runs 15 residues. The CDR3 protein is CASSLVSGGGETQYF. In nucleotides, the CDR3 is TGTGCCAGCAGCTTGGTGTCCGGGGGGGGAGAGACCCAGTACTTC.

The chain uses TRBV2 and TRBJ2-1; TRBD1 agrees at 8 bases. V shed 3 bases and J 6 bases; nucleotides not matched to a gene: 7. Germline V gives CDR1 SNHLY, CDR2 FYNNEI. The CDR3 length is 15 residues. CDR3 region: CASSDDRGISNEQFF. In nucleotides, the CDR3 is TGTGCCAGCAGTGACGACAGGGGTATTAGCAATGAGCAGTTCTTC.

The V gene is TRBV7-6, the J gene TRBJ1-1, with 8 bases fitting TRBD1. The CDR3 sequence is 17 residues long. J was trimmed by 1 base and V by 2 bases; bases with no gene match: 9. The germline gives CDR1 SGHVS, CDR2 FNYEAQ. Here the CDR3 DNA reads TGTGCCAGCAGCTTATTTACCGGACAGGGCTGGAACACTGAAGCTTTCTTT. Protein sequence: CASSLFTGQGWNTEAFF.

This rearrangement joins TRBV6-1 to TRBJ2-1; D is ambiguous. The CDR3 is 11 residues long. Trimming took 4 bases from V and 8 from J, leaving 6 bases between them. Germline lookup yields CDR1 MNHNS and CDR2 SASEGT. The CDR3 DNA follows: TGTGCCAGCAGTGTTCTTGATGAGCAGTTCTTC. Residues: CASSVLDEQFF.

This clone was picked up one time. The chain links TRBV29-1 to TRBJ2-7; 8 nucleotides line up with TRBD1. The CDR3 runs 15 residues. Germline V gene lookup returns CDR1 SQVTM and CDR2 ANQGSEA. Losses at the gene ends were 3 bases for V and 1 base for J; bases not matched to a gene: 8. This CDR3 is CSVEGRQGASYEQYF. In DNA, the CDR3 is TGCAGCGTTGAGGGGAGGCAGGGGGCTTCCTACGAGCAGTACTTC.

This clone was seen ten or more times. This chain connects TRBV7-9 to TRBJ1-1; D gene unclear. Trimming pared 3 bases from V and 6 bases from J, leaving 5 bases between. The CDR3 covers 11 residues. Looked up from germline, CDR1 is SEHNR and CDR2 is FQNEAQ (reference sequence). CDR3 nucleotide sequence: TGTGCCAGCAGCTTTTTAGCTGAAGCTTTCTTT. As protein: CASSFLAEAFF. The variable domain in full, with the rest retrieved from reference TRBV7-9 and TRBJ1-1, is DTGVSQNPRHKITKRGQNVTFRCDPISEHNRLYWYRQTLGQGPEFLTYFQNEAQLEKSRLLSDRFSAERPKGSFSTLEIQRTEQGDSAMYLCASSFLAEAFFGQGTRLTVV.

The chain is built from TRBV20-1 and TRBJ2-7; D may be TRBD2 (5 bases). Germline CDR1 reads DFQATT; CDR2 reads SNEGSKA (reference sequence). The CDR3 sequence is 11 residues long. This CDR3 is CRVGETYEQYF. The DNA for the CDR3 is TGCAGGGTCGGGGAAACCTACGAGCAGTACTTC.